A single sample gave rise to the 20 T cell receptor beta chains below, sequenced in a study of technical replicates of blood from several donors. Assay used: immunoSEQ multiplex PCR; TCRdb lists only in-frame clones, some missing. The repertoire holds around 12,000 clones, with 90% to 95% as singletons. The sample consisted of PBMCs. The receptors shown here come from a human donor in good health.

The chain has TRBV2 and TRBJ2-7; 10 nucleotides line up with TRBD2. Trimming took 6 bases from V and 0 from J; bases not matched to a gene: 2. Germline values: CDR1 SNHLY, CDR2 FYNNEI. The CDR3 sequence is 14 residues long. For the CDR3, the DNA is TGTGCCAGCAGGGGACTAGCGTTCTCCTACGAGCAGTACTTC. Amino acid sequence: CASRGLAFSYEQYF.

This clone appeared a single time. This chain connects TRBV5-1 to TRBJ1-2; 11 bases match TRBD1. With V trimmed by 4 bases and J by 6 bases, 11 bases remained unmatched. CDR3 size: 16 residues. Germline V gene lookup returns CDR1 SGHRS and CDR2 YFSETQ. DNA of the CDR3: TGCGCCAGCAGCCCTATAGGGACAGGGGGATATAATGGCTACACCTTC. Translating it yields CASSPIGTGGYNGYTF.

This chain links TRBV9 with TRBJ1-1; D uncertain. The germline CDR1 and CDR2 sequences are SGDLS and YYNGEE. The CDR3 is made up of 15 amino acids. V lost 3 bases and J lost 1, with 13 bases in between. This chain's CDR3 is CASSAPSAENTEAFF. The DNA of the CDR3 is TGTGCCAGCAGCGCCCCAAGTGCAGAGAACACTGAAGCTTTCTTT.

The chain recombines TRBV7-8 with TRBJ2-7; D is perhaps TRBD2 (6 bases). V lost 4 bases and J 0 bases, leaving 16 bases between the germline ends. CDR1 SGHVS and CDR2 FQNEAQ come from the germline V gene. The length of the CDR3 is 16 residues. CDR3 coding DNA: TGTGCCAGCAGCTCCCATGGCGGGGAGAGCTCCTACGAGCAGTACTTC. Amino acids: CASSSHGGESSYEQYF. The complete variable domain, with remaining parts taken from reference TRBV7-8 and TRBJ2-7, reads GAGVSQSPRYKVAKRGQDVALRCDPISGHVSLFWYQQALGQGPEFLTYFQNEAQLDKSGLPSDRFFAERPEGSVSTLKIQRTQQEDSAVYLCASSSHGGESSYEQYFGPGTRLTVT.

This rearrangement joins TRBV2 to TRBJ2-3; 8 nucleotides line up with TRBD1. The CDR3 runs 15 residues. Germline trimming cut 7 bases from V and 0 bases from J; bases unmatched to any gene: 6. Germline assignment: CDR1 SNHLY and CDR2 FYNNEI. For the CDR3, the DNA is TGTGCCAGCATTACAGGGGGAAGCAGCACAGATACGCAGTATTTT. As protein: CASITGGSSTDTQYF.

The rearrangement links TRBV6-1 to TRBJ1-1; possibly TRBD1 for D (6 bases). Germline CDR1 MNHNS, CDR2 SASEGT. Trimming took off 8 bases at V and 0 bases at J, with 13 bases between the two ends. CDR3 length equals 14 residues. DNA for the CDR3: TGTGCCAGCGGCCGACAGGCCATGAACACTGAAGCTTTCTTT. It is translated as CASGRQAMNTEAFF.

The chain links TRBV13 to TRBJ2-5, with 11 positions matching TRBD2. Unmatched junction bases numbered 11, after V lost 6 bases and J lost 5 bases. The germline V gene encodes CDR1 PRHDT and CDR2 FYEKMQ (reference sequence). The CDR3 extends over 16 amino acids. The CDR3 nucleotides read TGTGCCAGCAGACCGGTAGCGGGAGGGCCGGGGGAGACCCAGTACTTC. This codes for CASRPVAGGPGETQYF.

V usage is TRBV5-6 and J usage is TRBJ1-1, with 10 bases aligning to TRBD1. From germline, CDR1 is SGHDT and CDR2 YYEEEE. CDR3 length equals 15 residues. The ends lost 3 bases at V and 6 bases at J; junction bases unmatched: 8. This CDR3 is CASSWDRGRGAEAFF. The CDR3 DNA is TGTGCCAGCAGCTGGGACAGGGGTCGAGGTGCTGAAGCTTTCTTT.

This CDR3 reads CASSPSSVYNEQFF. The CDR3 bases are TGTGCCAGCTCACCGTCTAGCGTGTACAATGAGCAGTTCTTC. The rearrangement links TRBV18 to TRBJ2-1; a weak D match, TRBD2 (6 bases). V was cut by 3 bases and J by 4 bases, with 10 bases left in between. Germline V CDR1 and CDR2: KGHSH, LQKENI. CDR3 length equals 14 residues.

The V and J genes are TRBV5-1 and TRBJ2-7, with 7 bases lining up with TRBD1. Trimming cost V 5 bases and J 0 bases; bases outside gene matches: 11. The CDR3 consists of 16 residues. Germline V gene sequence: CDR1 SGHRS, CDR2 YFSETQ. CDR3 residues: CASRKSAQGSSYEQYF. CDR3 nucleotides: TGCGCCAGCAGAAAGTCAGCACAGGGGAGCTCCTACGAGCAGTACTTC.

V and J are TRBV15 and TRBJ2-2; no reliable D call. Looked up from germline, CDR1 is LNHNV and CDR2 is YYDKDF (reference sequence). The CDR3 runs 13 residues. V was trimmed by 1 base and J by 4 bases, leaving 4 bases between them. In nucleotides, the CDR3 is TGTGCCACCAGCAGAGGCAGCACCGGGGAGCTGTTTTTT. This codes for CATSRGSTGELFF.

The genes are TRBV7-3 and TRBJ2-3; 7 positions agree with TRBD1. Losses at the gene ends were 4 bases for V and 1 base for J; bases not matched to a gene: 8. Germline CDR1 reads SGHTA; CDR2 reads FQGTGA. This CDR3 region has 16 residues. The CDR3 here is CASSSKYRGGTDTQYF. The CDR3 nucleotides read TGTGCCAGCAGCTCGAAATACAGGGGCGGCACAGATACGCAGTATTTT.

The V and J genes are TRBV27 and TRBJ2-6, with TRBD1 identical over 9 bases. Germline V gene data show CDR1 as MNHEY and CDR2 as SMNVEV (reference sequence). The CDR3 runs to 18 residues. The trim removed 4 bases at V and 3 bases at J, leaving 10 bases unmatched. The CDR3 bases are TGTGCCAGCAGTTCCCACAGGACAGGGGATTATGGGGCCAACGTCCTGACTTTC. This gives the protein CASSSHRTGDYGANVLTF.

The chain has TRBV30 and TRBJ2-7; a weak D match, TRBD1 (6 bases). V dropped 3 bases and J dropped 5 bases, with 11 bases sitting between them. This CDR3 has 12 residues. Germline V gene data show CDR1 as GTSNPN and CDR2 as SVGIG (reference sequence). CDR3 in amino acids: CAWRGTTHEQYF. CDR3 bases: TGTGCCTGGAGGGGGACAACCCACGAGCAGTACTTC.

The CDR3 DNA follows: TGTGCCAGTAGTCACTTGGGGGCGTACGCTGAAGCTTTCTTT. As protein: CASSHLGAYAEAFF. This chain joins TRBV19 and TRBJ1-1; the D gene is possibly TRBD1 (6 bases). Trimming stripped 5 bases from V and 6 bases from J, with 16 bases between. CDR1 and CDR2 from the germline V gene are LNHDA and SQIVND (reference sequence). This CDR3 comprises 14 residues.

V and J are TRBV11-3 and TRBJ2-3, with 7 bases matching TRBD2. Per the germline V gene, CDR1 is SGHNT and CDR2 is YENEEA. J gave up 1 base and V 4 bases, and 11 bases lay outside the gene matches. The CDR3 loop spans 17 amino acids. The DNA of the CDR3 is TGTGCCAGCAGCTCCTCAGCGGGGAGCGGGGGCACAGATACGCAGTATTTT. Translating it yields CASSSSAGSGGTDTQYF.

The chain couples TRBV7-2 to TRBJ1-5; no reliable D call. CDR1 is SGHTA and CDR2 is FQGNSA in the germline V gene. The CDR3 contains 15 residues. Deletions cut 2 bases from V and 3 bases from J, with 11 bases between. CDR3 amino acids: CASSLYPGDNQPQHF. CDR3 nucleotides: TGTGCCAGCAGCTTATACCCTGGAGACAATCAGCCCCAGCATTTT.

The V gene is TRBV5-1, the J gene TRBJ2-2, with 8 bases aligning to TRBD2. The CDR3 is 17 residues long. V was clipped by 1 base and J by 3 bases; unmatched bases: 8. The germline V gene encodes CDR1 SGHRS and CDR2 YFSETQ. The CDR3 DNA reads as TGCGCCAGCAGCTTGTTCTCACGAGCGGGAGACACCGGGGAGCTGTTTTTT. Translation gives CASSLFSRAGDTGELFF.

The chain carries TRBV2 and TRBJ2-1, with 7 positions matching TRBD2. The CDR3 extends over 15 amino acids. Germline V gives CDR1 SNHLY, CDR2 FYNNEI. Germline trimming cut 2 bases from V and 5 bases from J; bases unmatched to any gene: 6. CDR3 bases: TGTGCCAGCAGTGAACCGGGGGGAGTCCACAATGAGCAGTTCTTC. This encodes CASSEPGGVHNEQFF.

The chain joins TRBV6-5 to TRBJ2-1, with D possibly matching TRBD2 (6 bases). The CDR3 runs 15 residues. The V end was cut by 4 bases, the J end by 2 bases, with 12 bases between. Germline CDR1 reads MNHEY; CDR2 reads SVGAGI. The CDR3 sequence is CASSSGVLAYNEQFF. CDR3 in DNA: TGTGCCAGCAGTTCGGGAGTCTTGGCCTACAATGAGCAGTTCTTC.